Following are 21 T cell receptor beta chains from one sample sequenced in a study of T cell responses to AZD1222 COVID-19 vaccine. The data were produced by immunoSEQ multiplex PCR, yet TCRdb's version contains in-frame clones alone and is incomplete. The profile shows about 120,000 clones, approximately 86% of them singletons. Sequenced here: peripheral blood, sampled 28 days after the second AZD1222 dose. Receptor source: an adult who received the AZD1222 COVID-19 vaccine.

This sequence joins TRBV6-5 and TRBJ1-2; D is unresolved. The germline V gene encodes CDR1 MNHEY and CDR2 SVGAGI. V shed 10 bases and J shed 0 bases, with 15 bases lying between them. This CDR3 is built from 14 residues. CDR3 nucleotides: TGTGCCACAAGTTACGGAAACGCTAACTATGGCTACACCTTC. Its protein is CATSYGNANYGYTF.

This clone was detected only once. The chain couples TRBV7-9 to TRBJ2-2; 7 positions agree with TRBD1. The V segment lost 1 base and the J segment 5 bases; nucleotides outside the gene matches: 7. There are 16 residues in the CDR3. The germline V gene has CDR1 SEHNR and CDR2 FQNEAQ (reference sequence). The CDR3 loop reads CASSLDMTGPTGELFF. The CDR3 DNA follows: TGTGCCAGCAGCTTAGATATGACAGGGCCAACCGGGGAGCTGTTTTTT.

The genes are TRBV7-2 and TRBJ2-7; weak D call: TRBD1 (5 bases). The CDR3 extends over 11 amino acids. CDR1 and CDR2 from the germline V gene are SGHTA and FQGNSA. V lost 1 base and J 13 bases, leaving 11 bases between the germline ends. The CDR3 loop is CASSLGARDYF. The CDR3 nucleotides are TGTGCCAGCAGCTTAGGGGCCAGGGATTACTTC.

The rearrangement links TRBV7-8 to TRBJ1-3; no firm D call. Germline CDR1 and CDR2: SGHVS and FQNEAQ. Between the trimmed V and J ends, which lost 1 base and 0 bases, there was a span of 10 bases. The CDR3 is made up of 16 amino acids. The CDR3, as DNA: TGTGCCAGCAGCTTAGGTTTCCAGGTCTCTGGAAACACCATATATTTT. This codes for CASSLGFQVSGNTIYF.

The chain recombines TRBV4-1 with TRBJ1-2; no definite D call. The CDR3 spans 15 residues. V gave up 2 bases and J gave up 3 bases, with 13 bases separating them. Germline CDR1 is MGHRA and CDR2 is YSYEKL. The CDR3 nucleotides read TGCGCCAGCAGCCAACCGACGGGAGCTTACTATGGCTACACCTTC. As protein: CASSQPTGAYYGYTF.

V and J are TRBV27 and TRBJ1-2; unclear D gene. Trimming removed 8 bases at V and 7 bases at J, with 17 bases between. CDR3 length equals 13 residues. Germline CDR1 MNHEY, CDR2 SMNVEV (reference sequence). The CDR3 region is CASVGRAKSGYTF. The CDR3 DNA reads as TGTGCCAGCGTGGGGAGGGCGAAGTCTGGCTACACCTTC.

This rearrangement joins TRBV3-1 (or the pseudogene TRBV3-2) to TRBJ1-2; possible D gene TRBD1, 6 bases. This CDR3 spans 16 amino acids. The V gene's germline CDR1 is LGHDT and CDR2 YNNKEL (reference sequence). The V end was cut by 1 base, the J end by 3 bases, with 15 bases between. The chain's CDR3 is CASSQGYTGTHYGYTF. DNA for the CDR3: TGTGCCAGCAGCCAAGGTTACACAGGGACCCACTATGGCTACACCTTC.

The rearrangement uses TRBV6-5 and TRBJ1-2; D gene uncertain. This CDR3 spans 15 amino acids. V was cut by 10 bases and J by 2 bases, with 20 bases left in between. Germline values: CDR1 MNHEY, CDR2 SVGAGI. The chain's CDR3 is CATHSEAEGNYGYTF. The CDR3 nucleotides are TGTGCCACCCATTCCGAGGCGGAGGGAAACTATGGCTACACCTTC.

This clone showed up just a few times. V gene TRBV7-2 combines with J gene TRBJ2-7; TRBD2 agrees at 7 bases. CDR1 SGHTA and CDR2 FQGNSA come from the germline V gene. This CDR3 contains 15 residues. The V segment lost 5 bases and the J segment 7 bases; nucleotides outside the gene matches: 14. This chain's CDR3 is CASSRTSAALGEQYF. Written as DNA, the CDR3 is TGTGCCAGCAGCCGCACTAGCGCGGCCTTAGGAGAGCAGTACTTC.

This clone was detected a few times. The CDR3 coding sequence is TGTGCCAGCAGCTTAGCTACGAGGGGGCAGCCCCAGCATTTT. Translating it yields CASSLATRGQPQHF. The chain employs TRBV7-2 and TRBJ1-5; D may be TRBD1 (6 bases). Trimming left V 0 bases short and J 7 bases short, with 10 bases between. From germline, CDR1 is SGHTA and CDR2 FQGNSA. This CDR3 has 14 residues.

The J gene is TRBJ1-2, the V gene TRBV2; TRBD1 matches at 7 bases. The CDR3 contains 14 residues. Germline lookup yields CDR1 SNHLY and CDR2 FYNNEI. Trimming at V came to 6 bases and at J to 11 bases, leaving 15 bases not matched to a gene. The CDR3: CASRDRFGVGGYTF. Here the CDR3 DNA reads TGTGCCAGCAGGGACAGGTTTGGAGTTGGGGGATACACCTTC. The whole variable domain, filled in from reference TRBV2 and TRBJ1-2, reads EPEVTQTPSHQVTQMGQEVILRCVPISNHLYFYWYRQILGQKVEFLVSFYNNEISEKSEIFDDQFSVERPDGSNFTLKIRSTKLEDSAMYFCASRDRFGVGGYTFGSGTRLTVV.

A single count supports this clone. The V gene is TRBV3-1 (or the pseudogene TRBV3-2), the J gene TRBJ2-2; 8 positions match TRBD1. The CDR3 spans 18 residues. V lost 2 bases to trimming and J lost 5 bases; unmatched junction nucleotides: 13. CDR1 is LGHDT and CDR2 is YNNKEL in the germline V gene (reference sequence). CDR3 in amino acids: CASSQRYGQGARTGELFF. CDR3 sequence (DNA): TGTGCCAGCAGCCAAAGGTACGGCCAGGGGGCGCGGACCGGGGAGCTGTTTTTT.

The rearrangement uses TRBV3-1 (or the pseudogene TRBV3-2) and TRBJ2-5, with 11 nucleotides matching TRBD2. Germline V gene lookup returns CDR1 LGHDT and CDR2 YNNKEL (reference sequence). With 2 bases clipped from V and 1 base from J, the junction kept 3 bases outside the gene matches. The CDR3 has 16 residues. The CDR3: CASSQQLAGGQETQYF. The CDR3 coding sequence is TGTGCCAGCAGCCAACAGCTAGCGGGGGGCCAAGAGACCCAGTACTTC.

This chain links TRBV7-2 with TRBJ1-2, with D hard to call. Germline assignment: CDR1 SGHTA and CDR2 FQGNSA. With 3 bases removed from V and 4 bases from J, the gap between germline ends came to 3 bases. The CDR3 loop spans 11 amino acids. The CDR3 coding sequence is TGTGCCAGCAGCTTTGGCTATGGCTACACCTTC. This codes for CASSFGYGYTF.

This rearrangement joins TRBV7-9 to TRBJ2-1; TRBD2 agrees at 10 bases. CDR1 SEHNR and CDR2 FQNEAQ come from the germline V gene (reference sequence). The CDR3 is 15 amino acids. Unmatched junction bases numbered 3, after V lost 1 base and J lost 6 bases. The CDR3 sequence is CASSLVLAGRNEQFF. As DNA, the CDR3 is TGTGCCAGCAGCTTAGTACTAGCGGGGCGCAATGAGCAGTTCTTC.

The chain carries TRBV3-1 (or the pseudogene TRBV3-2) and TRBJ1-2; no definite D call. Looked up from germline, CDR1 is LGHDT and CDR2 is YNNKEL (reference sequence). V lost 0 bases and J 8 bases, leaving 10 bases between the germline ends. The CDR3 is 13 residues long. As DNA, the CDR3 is TGTGCCAGCAGCCAAGACGAGTGGGAAGGCTACACCTTC. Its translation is CASSQDEWEGYTF.

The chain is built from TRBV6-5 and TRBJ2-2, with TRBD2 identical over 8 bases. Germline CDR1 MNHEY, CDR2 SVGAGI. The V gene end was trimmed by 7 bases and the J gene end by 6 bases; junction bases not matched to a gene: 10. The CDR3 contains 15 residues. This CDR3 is CASTSRGGPAGELFF. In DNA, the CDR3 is TGTGCCAGCACTTCCCGGGGGGGCCCCGCCGGGGAGCTGTTTTTT.

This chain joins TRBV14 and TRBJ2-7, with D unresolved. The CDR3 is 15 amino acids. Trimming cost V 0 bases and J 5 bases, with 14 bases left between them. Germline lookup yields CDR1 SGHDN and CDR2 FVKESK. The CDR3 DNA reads TGTGCCAGCAGCCAAGAGATGACCTGGACCCACGAGCAGTACTTC. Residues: CASSQEMTWTHEQYF.

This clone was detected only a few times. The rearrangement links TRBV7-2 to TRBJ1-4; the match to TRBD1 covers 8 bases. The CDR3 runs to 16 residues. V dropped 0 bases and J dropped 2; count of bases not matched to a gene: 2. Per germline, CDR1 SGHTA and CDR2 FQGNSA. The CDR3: CASSLATGGTNEKLFF. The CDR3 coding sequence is TGTGCCAGCAGCTTAGCTACAGGGGGGACTAATGAAAAACTGTTTTTT.

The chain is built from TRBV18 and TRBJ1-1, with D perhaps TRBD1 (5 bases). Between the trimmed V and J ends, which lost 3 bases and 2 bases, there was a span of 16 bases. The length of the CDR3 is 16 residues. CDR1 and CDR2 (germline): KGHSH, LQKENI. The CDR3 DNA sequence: TGTGCCAGCTCACCCGGGACCTTCCGGATTAACACTGAAGCTTTCTTT. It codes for CASSPGTFRINTEAFF.

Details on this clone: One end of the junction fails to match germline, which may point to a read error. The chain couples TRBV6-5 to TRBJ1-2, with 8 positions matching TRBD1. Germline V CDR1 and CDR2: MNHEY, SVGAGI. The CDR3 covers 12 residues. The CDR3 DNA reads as TGTGCCAGCAGTTATCGGACAGGGTATCTCCGCTTC. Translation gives CASSYRTGYLRF.